This TCR beta chain was obtained from a study of beta chain features in type 1 diabetes. Whole-study findings and limits: Using cDNA template may skew counts toward highly expressing activated cells. Naive, central memory and Treg TCRB repertoires appeared more alike in patients than in healthy donors. Type 1 diabetes patients showed fewer insertions and more deletions at VDJ junctions. Within each of all four CD4+ subsets, Type 1 diabetes patients had TCRB CDR3s that were moderately but significantly shorter.

About this clone: What it binds is not known.

Expressed TCRB transcripts got sequenced, as all isolated RNA was reverse transcribed. Profiling relied on immunoSEQ multiplex PCR, and the TCRdb table lists in-frame clones only, not all of them. The top ten clones hold approximately 0.015% of a sample with 250,000 to 350,000 clones, over 12% of them seen once. CDR3 length equals 18 residues. Germline CDR1 reads SQVTM; CDR2 reads ANQGSEA. The V gene lost 5 bases and the J gene lost 5 bases, with 28 bases spanning the gap. This rearrangement joins TRBV29-1 to TRBJ2-1; D might be TRBD2 (6 bases). The clonotype comes from a man between 18 and 35 years old with type 1 diabetes. The sequenced sample was naive CD4+ T cells from blood. CDR3 amino acids: CSVSAGSSRGISNNEQFF. DNA for the CDR3: TGCAGCGTTTCCGCAGGTTCCTCCCGCGGGATCTCAAACAATGAGCAGTTCTTC.